This T cell receptor beta chain was recovered during a study of T cell responses to AZD1222 COVID-19 vaccine. Study-level results: Spike-spanning, vaccine-associated CD4 TCRs were dominant at 160-218 and 743-854. Of spike-specific TCRs, nearly half reportedly target regions left unmutated in variants. Among the donors, most were white British and more were female, and clonal diversity was possibly underestimated. The repertoires were collected only after the peak T cell response.

Concerning this clone itself: Its antigen is still unknown.

Assay: immunoSEQ multiplex PCR; the TCRdb copy retains only in-frame clones and omits some. The table includes 130,000 to 150,000 clones, roughly 93% detected once. Germline CDR1 is SNHLY and CDR2 is FYNNEI. The CDR3 runs 13 residues. The ends lost 7 bases at V and 3 bases at J; junction bases unmatched: 3. This specimen consisted of peripheral blood, obtained 28 days after the second AZD1222 dose. This clonotype originated in an adult who received the AZD1222 COVID-19 vaccine. The chain employs TRBV2 and TRBJ1-1; 9 nucleotides match TRBD1. The CDR3 region has the DNA TGTGCCAGCAAACAGGGGGCAGACACTGAAGCTTTCTTT. The encoded protein is CASKQGADTEAFF.